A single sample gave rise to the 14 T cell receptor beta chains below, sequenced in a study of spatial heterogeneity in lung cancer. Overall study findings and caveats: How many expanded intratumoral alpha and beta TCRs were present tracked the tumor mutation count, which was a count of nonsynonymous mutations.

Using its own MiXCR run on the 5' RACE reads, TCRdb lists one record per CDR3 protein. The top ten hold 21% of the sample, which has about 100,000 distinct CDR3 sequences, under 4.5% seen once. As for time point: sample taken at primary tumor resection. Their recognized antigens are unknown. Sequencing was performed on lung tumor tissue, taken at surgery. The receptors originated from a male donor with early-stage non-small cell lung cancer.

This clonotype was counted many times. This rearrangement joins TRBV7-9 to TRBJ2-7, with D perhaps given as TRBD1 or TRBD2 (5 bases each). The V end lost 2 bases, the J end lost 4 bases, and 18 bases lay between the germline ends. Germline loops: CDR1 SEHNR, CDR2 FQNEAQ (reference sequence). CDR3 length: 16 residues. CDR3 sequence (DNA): TGTGCCAGCAGCTTATTGGGGGAACCGGGACCGTACGAGCAGTACTTC. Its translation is CASSLLGEPGPYEQYF.

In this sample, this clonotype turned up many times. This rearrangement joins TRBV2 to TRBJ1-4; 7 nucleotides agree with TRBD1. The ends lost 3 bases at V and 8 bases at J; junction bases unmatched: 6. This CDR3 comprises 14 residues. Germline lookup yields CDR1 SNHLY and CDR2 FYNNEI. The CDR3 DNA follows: TGTGCCAGCAGTGATAAGACAGGGCAGGAAAAACTGTTTTTT. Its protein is CASSDKTGQEKLFF.

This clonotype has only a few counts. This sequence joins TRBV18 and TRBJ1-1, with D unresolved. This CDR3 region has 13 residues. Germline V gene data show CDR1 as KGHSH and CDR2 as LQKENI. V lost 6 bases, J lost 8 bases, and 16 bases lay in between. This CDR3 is CASSLLNRGEAFF. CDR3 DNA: TGTGCCAGCTCTCTCCTAAACCGAGGGGAAGCTTTCTTT.

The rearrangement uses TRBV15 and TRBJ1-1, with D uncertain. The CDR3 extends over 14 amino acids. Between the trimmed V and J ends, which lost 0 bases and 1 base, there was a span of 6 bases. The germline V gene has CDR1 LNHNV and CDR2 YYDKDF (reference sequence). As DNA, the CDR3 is TGTGCCACCAGCAGAGATGGCAGGAACACTGAAGCTTTCTTT. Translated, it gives CATSRDGRNTEAFF.

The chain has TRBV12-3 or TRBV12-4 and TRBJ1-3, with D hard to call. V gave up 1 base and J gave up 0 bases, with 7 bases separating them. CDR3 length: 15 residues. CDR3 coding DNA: TGTGCCAGCAGTTTAGGGGCTGCCTCTGGAAACACCATATATTTT. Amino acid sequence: CASSLGAASGNTIYF.

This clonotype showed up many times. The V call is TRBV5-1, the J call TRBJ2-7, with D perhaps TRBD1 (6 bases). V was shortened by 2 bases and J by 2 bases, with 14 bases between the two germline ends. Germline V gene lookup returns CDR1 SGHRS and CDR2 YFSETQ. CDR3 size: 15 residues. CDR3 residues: CASSFDGTTPYEQYF. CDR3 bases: TGCGCCAGCAGCTTTGACGGGACAACCCCCTACGAGCAGTACTTC.

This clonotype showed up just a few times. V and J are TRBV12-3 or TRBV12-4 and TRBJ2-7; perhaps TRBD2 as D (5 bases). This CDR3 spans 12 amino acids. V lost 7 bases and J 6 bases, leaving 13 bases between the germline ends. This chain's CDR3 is CASTKGLIEQYF. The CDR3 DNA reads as TGTGCCAGCACTAAAGGACTCATCGAGCAGTACTTC.

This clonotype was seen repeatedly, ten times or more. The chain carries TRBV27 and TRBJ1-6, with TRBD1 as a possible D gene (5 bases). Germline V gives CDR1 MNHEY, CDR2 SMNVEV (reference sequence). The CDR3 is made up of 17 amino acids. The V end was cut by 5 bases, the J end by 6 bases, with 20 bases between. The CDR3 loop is CASSRHTLGASNSPLHF. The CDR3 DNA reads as TGTGCCAGCAGTCGCCACACACTAGGGGCGAGTAATTCACCCCTCCACTTT.

The CDR3 DNA is TGTGCCAGCAGCCAAACTAGCGGGAGTACTGGCTACGAGCAGTACTTC. Its protein is CASSQTSGSTGYEQYF. The V gene is TRBV4-2, the J gene TRBJ2-7; TRBD2 agrees at 11 bases. The CDR3 runs to 16 residues. V lost 2 bases to trimming and J lost 3 bases; unmatched junction nucleotides: 6. Germline CDR1 and CDR2: LGHNA and YNFKEQ.

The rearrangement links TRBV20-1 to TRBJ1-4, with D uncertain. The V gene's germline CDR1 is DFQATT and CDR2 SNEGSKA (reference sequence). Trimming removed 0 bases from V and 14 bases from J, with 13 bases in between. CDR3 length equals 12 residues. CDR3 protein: CSARDRGQYLFF. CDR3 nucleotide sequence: TGCAGTGCTAGAGATCGTGGGCAGTATCTGTTTTTT.

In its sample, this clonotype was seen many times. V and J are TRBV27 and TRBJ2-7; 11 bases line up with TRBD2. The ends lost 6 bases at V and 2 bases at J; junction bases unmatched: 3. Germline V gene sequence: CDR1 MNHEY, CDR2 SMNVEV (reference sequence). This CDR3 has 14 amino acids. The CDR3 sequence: CASSIAGGTYEQYF. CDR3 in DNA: TGTGCCAGCAGCATAGCGGGAGGGACCTACGAGCAGTACTTC.

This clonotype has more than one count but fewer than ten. This CDR3 is CASSQDQGTTSYNEQFF. In nucleotides, the CDR3 is TGTGCCAGCAGCCAAGATCAGGGGACGACCTCCTACAATGAGCAGTTCTTC. The J gene is TRBJ2-1, the V gene TRBV4-2; tentatively, D is TRBD1 (6 bases). Germline-derived CDR1 and CDR2 are LGHNA and YNFKEQ. The CDR3 loop spans 17 amino acids. V lost 0 bases to trimming and J lost 0 bases, with 12 bases between them.

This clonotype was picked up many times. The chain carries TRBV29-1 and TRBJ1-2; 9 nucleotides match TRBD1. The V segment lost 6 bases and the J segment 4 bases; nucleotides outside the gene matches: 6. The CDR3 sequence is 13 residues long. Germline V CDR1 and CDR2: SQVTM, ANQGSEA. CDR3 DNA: TGCAGCGTGGGGACAGGGACCCTCTATGGCTACACCTTC. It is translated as CSVGTGTLYGYTF.

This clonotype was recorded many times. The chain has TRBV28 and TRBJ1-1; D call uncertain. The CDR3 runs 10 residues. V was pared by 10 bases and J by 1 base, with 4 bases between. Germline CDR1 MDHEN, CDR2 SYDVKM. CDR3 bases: TGTGCCACCGGGAACACTGAAGCTTTCTTT. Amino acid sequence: CATGNTEAFF. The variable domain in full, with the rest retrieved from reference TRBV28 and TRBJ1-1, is DVKVTQSSRYLVKRTGEKVFLECVQDMDHENMFWYRQDPGLGLRLIYFSYDVKMKEKGDIPEGYSVSREKKERFSLILESASTNQTSMYLCATGNTEAFFGQGTRLTVV.